The next 23 T cell receptor beta chains were all read from a single sample in a study of T cell responses to AZD1222 COVID-19 vaccine. This table comes from immunoSEQ multiplex PCR, and its TCRdb copy is limited to in-frame clones, with some not included. The sample holds over 85,000 clones, around 90% seen once. The sequences come from peripheral blood, collected on day 0 of AZD1222 vaccination. Receptors originate from an adult in good health.

V usage is TRBV5-7 and J usage is TRBJ2-5; D not certain. TRBV5-7 is an ORF, with its function uncertain. V was cut by 0 bases and J by 7 bases, with 10 bases left in between. The CDR3 loop spans 13 amino acids. The CDR3 nucleotides read TGTGCCAGCAGCTTGGAAGACCCTGGGACCCAGTACTTC. Protein product: CASSLEDPGTQYF.

This chain links TRBV3-1 (or the pseudogene TRBV3-2) with TRBJ2-1, with D unresolved. Germline CDR1 reads LGHDT; CDR2 reads YNNKEL (reference sequence). V lost 0 bases to trimming and J lost 6 bases, with 6 bases between them. The CDR3 consists of 13 residues. CDR3 region: CASSQEHFNEQFF. CDR3 sequence (DNA): TGTGCCAGCAGCCAAGAACATTTCAATGAGCAGTTCTTC.

Here the CDR3 DNA reads TGTGCCAGCAATACTAGCGCGGTCTCCTACGAGCAGTACTTC. This encodes CASNTSAVSYEQYF. V and J are TRBV6-5 and TRBJ2-7, with 7 positions matching TRBD2. V lost 7 bases, J lost 0 bases, and 6 bases stayed unmatched. CDR1 and CDR2 (germline): MNHEY, SVGAGI. The CDR3 is 14 amino acids.

The chain links TRBV11-3 to TRBJ2-2; possibly TRBD2 for D (6 bases). CDR1 is SGHNT and CDR2 is YENEEA in the germline V gene. CDR3 length: 14 residues. V lost 1 base to trimming and J lost 6 bases, with 9 bases between them. CDR3 protein: CASSLAGGPGELFF. CDR3 coding DNA: TGTGCCAGCAGCTTAGCCGGGGGTCCCGGGGAGCTGTTTTTT.

The J gene is TRBJ1-2, the V gene TRBV5-1; D possibly corresponds to TRBD1 (6 bases). The CDR3 has 15 amino acids. Per the germline V gene, CDR1 is SGHRS and CDR2 is YFSETQ. Trimming shortened V by 0 bases and J by 9 bases, and 18 bases separated the two germline ends. The CDR3 DNA reads as TGCGCCAGCAGCTTGGCCCCGAGGGGGACCATTCGCTACACCTTC. This gives the protein CASSLAPRGTIRYTF.

This chain joins TRBV5-5 and TRBJ1-3; D is uncertain. The V gene's germline CDR1 is SGHKS and CDR2 YYEKEE (reference sequence). Trimming took 4 bases from V and 0 from J, leaving 8 bases between them. CDR3 size: 14 residues. This CDR3 is CASSVDPSGNTIYF. The CDR3 bases are TGTGCCAGCAGCGTGGACCCCTCTGGAAACACCATATATTTT.

This sequence joins TRBV10-3 and TRBJ1-5; D may be TRBD1 (5 bases). This CDR3 has 15 residues. CDR1 and CDR2 (germline): ENHRY, SYGVKD. The ends were cut back, 6 bases at V and 8 bases at J, with 20 bases in the middle. CDR3 region: CAISRGTAVGEPQHF. Here the CDR3 DNA reads TGTGCCATCAGCCGCGGGACGGCGGTTGGGGAGCCCCAGCATTTT.

The chain has TRBV6-5 and TRBJ1-1; a possible D gene is TRBD1 (5 bases). Trimming removed 2 bases at V and 5 bases at J, with 9 bases between. CDR1 is MNHEY, CDR2 SVGAGI, per germline. The CDR3 extends over 13 amino acids. CDR3 in DNA: TGTGCCAGCAGTTACGGGGGGGTTACTGAAGCTTTCTTT. Amino acid sequence: CASSYGGVTEAFF.

The chain's CDR3 is CASSRDRENSPLHF. DNA for the CDR3: TGTGCCAGCTCCCGAGACAGGGAAAATTCACCCCTCCACTTT. The chain joins TRBV18 to TRBJ1-6; TRBD1 agrees at 7 bases. Germline lookup yields CDR1 KGHSH and CDR2 LQKENI. The junction had 6 bases not matched to a gene; V was cut back by 6 bases and J by 7 bases. The length of the CDR3 is 14 residues.

The rearrangement links TRBV5-6 to TRBJ2-7, with D tentatively TRBD2 (6 bases). The CDR3 totals 12 residues. The V gene's germline CDR1 is SGHDT and CDR2 YYEEEE. Trimming removed 5 bases from V and 2 bases from J, with 8 bases in between. CDR3 in amino acids: CASSPGAYEQYF. In DNA form, the CDR3 reads TGTGCCAGCAGTCCGGGGGCCTACGAGCAGTACTTC. Using reference TRBV5-6 and TRBJ2-7 for the parts outside the CDR3, the full variable domain is DAGVTQSPTHLIKTRGQQVTLRCSPKSGHDTVSWYQQALGQGPQFIFQYYEEEERQRGNFPDRFSGHQFPNYSSELNVNALLLGDSALYLCASSPGAYEQYFGPGTRLTVT.

This sequence joins TRBV19 and TRBJ2-1; 11 bases align to TRBD2. CDR1 is LNHDA, CDR2 SQIVND, per germline (reference sequence). There are 17 residues in the CDR3. Trimming removed 4 bases from V and 5 bases from J; junction bases left unmatched: 10. Written as DNA, the CDR3 is TGTGCCAGTAGTACGGGCGGGCTAGCGGGGGGTCACAATGAGCAGTTCTTC. Translated, it gives CASSTGGLAGGHNEQFF.

This clone was detected a few times. The V gene is TRBV9, the J gene TRBJ2-3; no clear D gene. The V end lost 3 bases, the J end lost 4 bases, and 15 bases lay between the germline ends. Germline V lookup: CDR1 SGDLS, CDR2 YYNGEE. This CDR3 contains 15 residues. The CDR3: CASSERDLDADTQYF. The CDR3 DNA reads TGTGCCAGCAGCGAACGAGACTTGGACGCAGATACGCAGTATTTT. Looking up the rest from reference TRBV9 and TRBJ2-3 gives the full variable domain: DSGVTQTPKHLITATGQRVTLRCSPRSGDLSVYWYQQSLDQGLQFLIQYYNGEERAKGNILERFSAQQFPDLHSELNLSSLELGDSALYFCASSERDLDADTQYFGPGTRLTVL.

This sequence joins TRBV5-4 and TRBJ1-2, with D hard to call. V lost 1 base to trimming and J lost 4 bases, with 11 bases between them. Germline V gives CDR1 SGHNT, CDR2 YYREEE (reference sequence). The CDR3 has 14 amino acids. CDR3 amino acids: CASSLIQGPYGYTF. The CDR3 coding sequence is TGTGCCAGCAGCTTGATTCAAGGCCCCTATGGCTACACCTTC.

The chain carries TRBV6-5 and TRBJ1-1, with D perhaps TRBD1 (6 bases). Trimming removed 0 bases at V and 2 bases at J, with 13 bases between. Germline V lookup: CDR1 MNHEY, CDR2 SVGAGI. This CDR3 region has 16 residues. CDR3 in amino acids: CASSYSWGGINTEAFF. The CDR3 DNA reads as TGTGCCAGCAGTTACTCTTGGGGGGGCATTAACACTGAAGCTTTCTTT.

The chain employs TRBV12-3 or TRBV12-4 and TRBJ2-1, with D possibly matching TRBD1 (6 bases). Trimming shortened V by 7 bases and J by 5 bases, and 12 bases separated the two germline ends. This CDR3 has 13 amino acids. CDR3 protein: CASTLGQNNEQFF. As DNA, the CDR3 is TGTGCCAGCACCCTAGGACAGAACAATGAGCAGTTCTTC.

J is TRBJ1-1 and V is TRBV4-1; D is possibly TRBD1 (5 bases). The CDR3 runs 15 residues. Germline assignment: CDR1 MGHRA and CDR2 YSYEKL. V was clipped by 3 bases and J by 5 bases, with 16 bases between them. CDR3 residues: CASSQEQVGWTEAFF. The DNA for the CDR3 is TGCGCCAGCAGCCAGGAACAGGTGGGGTGGACTGAAGCTTTCTTT.

The CDR3: CASSRNYEQYF. As DNA, the CDR3 is TGTGCCAGCAGCCGCAACTACGAGCAGTACTTC. This chain connects TRBV5-4 to TRBJ2-7, with no clear D. With 4 bases removed from V and 3 bases from J, the gap between germline ends came to 5 bases. This CDR3 spans 11 amino acids. Germline V CDR1 and CDR2: SGHNT, YYREEE (reference sequence). Supplemented by reference TRBV5-4 and TRBJ2-7, the full variable domain reads ETGVTQSPTHLIKTRGQQVTLRCSSQSGHNTVSWYQQALGQGPQFIFQYYREEENGRGNFPPRFSGLQFPNYSSELNVNALELDDSALYLCASSRNYEQYFGPGTRLTVT.

V usage is TRBV19 and J usage is TRBJ1-2; D not resolved. Germline V lookup: CDR1 LNHDA, CDR2 SQIVND (reference sequence). V was pared by 7 bases and J by 3 bases, with 15 bases between. The CDR3 loop spans 14 amino acids. CDR3 loop: CASKTSRGDYGYTF. The CDR3 bases are TGTGCCAGTAAAACTTCGCGGGGAGACTATGGCTACACCTTC.

The V call is TRBV6-2 or TRBV6-3, the J call TRBJ1-6; D is possibly TRBD1 (5 bases). Germline V gene data show CDR1 as MNHEY and CDR2 as SVGEGT. The CDR3 runs to 15 residues. With 2 bases removed from V and 9 bases from J, the gap between germline ends came to 14 bases. The CDR3, as DNA: TGTGCCAGCAGTTACGACAGTCCTTCTCGTTCACCCCTCCACTTT. As protein: CASSYDSPSRSPLHF.

The rearrangement joins TRBV4-3 to TRBJ2-7; D may be TRBD1 (5 bases). The CDR3 loop spans 15 amino acids. V lost 3 bases, J lost 3 bases, and 15 bases lay in between. Germline CDR1 and CDR2: LGHNA and YSLEER. The CDR3 DNA reads TGCGCCAGCAGCCATGAGCTTACAGGTCTCTACGAGCAGTACTTC. Translation gives CASSHELTGLYEQYF.

V is TRBV6-6 and J is TRBJ2-3; TRBD2 matches at 13 bases. The germline V gene has CDR1 MNHNY and CDR2 SVGAGI (reference sequence). This CDR3 has 16 residues. With 7 bases clipped from V and 3 bases from J, the junction kept 7 bases outside the gene matches. The CDR3 DNA follows: TGTGCCAGCACCCGGACTAGCGGGGGAGGAACAGATACGCAGTATTTT. Translation: CASTRTSGGGTDTQYF.

The CDR3 spells CASSLIRSNQPQHF. Written as DNA, the CDR3 is TGTGCCAGCAGCTTAATCCGGAGCAATCAGCCCCAGCATTTT. J is TRBJ1-5 and V is TRBV7-2; no reliable D call. The CDR3 is 14 amino acids. CDR1 and CDR2 (germline): SGHTA, FQGNSA. V shed 2 bases and J shed 1 base, with 6 bases lying between them. Supplemented by reference TRBV7-2 and TRBJ1-5, the full variable domain reads GAGVSQSPSNKVTEKGKDVELRCDPISGHTALYWYRQSLGQGLEFLIYFQGNSAPDKSGLPSDRFSAERTGGSVSTLTIQRTQQEDSAVYLCASSLIRSNQPQHFGDGTRLSIL.

This chain links TRBV5-1 with TRBJ2-1, with 10 bases identical to TRBD2. Germline V gives CDR1 SGHRS, CDR2 YFSETQ. The trim removed 1 base at V and 7 bases at J, leaving 11 bases unmatched. The CDR3 length is 17 residues. The DNA of the CDR3 is TGCGCCAGCAGCTTGATACAGCGGGGGGGCGTTTTTAATGAGCAGTTCTTC. Translated: CASSLIQRGGVFNEQFF.